This T cell receptor beta chain was found in a study of T-cell reconstitution after alpha-beta-depleted transplantation in children. Overall study results and limits: Surviving recipient T cells and thymic progenitors produced the high day-60 TCRbeta diversity seen in some patients. Reportedly, roughly two months post-transplant, alpha-beta T cells arose from several hundred expanded graft clones.

Trimming cost V 5 bases and J 1 base, with 10 bases left between them. The CDR3 runs 14 residues. Germline assignment: CDR1 SGHTA and CDR2 FQGTGA. Using unique molecular identifiers, the investigators prepared the TCRbeta library. TCRdb independently ran MiXCR on the PCR reads; one entry per CDR3 protein. The sample has some 600,000 distinct CDR3 sequences, over 10% seen once. The sample holds a few counts of this clonotype. The antigen is unknown. The sequence derives from a male patient between 5 and 17 years old who had a stem cell transplant for acute myeloid leukemia, so the T cells may come from the graft donor. This specimen consisted of PBMCs, mostly from graft donor cells, obtained 360 days after TCRalphabeta/CD19-depleted stem cell transplant. The chain recombines TRBV7-3 with TRBJ2-3; D not resolved. CDR3 nucleotide sequence: TGTGCCAGCAGCCCTAGAGTAGGCACAGATACGCAGTATTTT. Translation gives CASSPRVGTDTQYF.